The next 20 T cell receptor beta chains were all read from a single sample in a study of blood T cell repertoires in COVID-19. Data came from immunoSEQ multiplex PCR; TCRdb stores just in-frame clones and leaves some out. The repertoire holds about 160,000 clones, 80% seen once, with about 6% in the top ten. Sequencing input: PBMCs or T cells enriched from blood (not recorded which). All receptors derive from a man aged 35 to 55 who had recovered from COVID-19.

The CDR3 DNA follows: TGTGCCAGTTCTCCGACAGGGTCACCTAGCACAGATACGCAGTATTTT. Translating gives CASSPTGSPSTDTQYF. The chain carries TRBV2 and TRBJ2-3; 7 nucleotides align to TRBD1. Looked up from germline, CDR1 is SNHLY and CDR2 is FYNNEI. The V and J ends lost 9 bases and 0 bases, in that order; junction bases with no gene match: 12. CDR3 size: 16 residues.

The V call is TRBV30, the J call TRBJ2-3, with D perhaps matching TRBD2 (5 bases). The CDR3 contains 15 residues. Trimming shortened V by 3 bases and J by 2 bases, and 15 bases separated the two germline ends. Germline values: CDR1 GTSNPN, CDR2 SVGIG (reference sequence). The CDR3 region is CAWSRRRVNTDTQYF. CDR3 coding DNA: TGTGCCTGGAGCCGAAGGCGGGTAAACACAGATACGCAGTATTTT. The variable domain in full, with the rest retrieved from reference TRBV30 and TRBJ2-3, is SQTIHQWPATLVQPVGSPLSLECTVEGTSNPNLYWYRQAAGRGLQLLFYSVGIGQISSEVPQNLSASRPQDRQFILSSKKLLLSDSGFYLCAWSRRRVNTDTQYFGPGTRLTVL.

The rearrangement joins TRBV27 to TRBJ1-6; tentatively, D is TRBD1 (6 bases). The CDR3 spans 16 residues. Germline V gene data show CDR1 as MNHEY and CDR2 as SMNVEV (reference sequence). Trimming left V 6 bases short and J 9 bases short, with 21 bases between. The CDR3 is CASSPSIGQPLSPLHF. For the CDR3, the DNA is TGTGCCAGCAGCCCTTCGATTGGACAGCCACTTTCACCCCTCCACTTT.

V and J are TRBV6-4 and TRBJ2-2; 8 bases match TRBD2. CDR3 size: 16 residues. The germline gives CDR1 MRHNA, CDR2 SNTAGT. J was trimmed by 0 bases and V by 4 bases; bases with no gene match: 4. In nucleotides, the CDR3 is TGTGCCAGCAGTGTCGCGGGGGGTCCGAACACCGGGGAGCTGTTTTTT. Translated, it gives CASSVAGGPNTGELFF.

The chain couples TRBV24-1 to TRBJ2-5, with TRBD2 matching over 8 bases. Trimming removed 3 bases from V and 2 bases from J; junction bases left unmatched: 7. This CDR3 region has 16 residues. Germline CDR1 is KGHDR and CDR2 is SFDVKD. The DNA of the CDR3 is TGTGCCACCAGTGATGTCCCCGGGGGGGGACAAGAGACCCAGTACTTC. It yields the protein CATSDVPGGGQETQYF.

CDR3 residues: CASSPHGTGMSNSPLHF. In nucleotides, the CDR3 is TGTGCCAGCAGCCCCCATGGAACAGGGATGAGTAATTCACCCCTCCACTTT. J is TRBJ1-6 and V is TRBV9; tentatively, D is TRBD1 (6 bases). The CDR3 has 17 residues. The germline V gene encodes CDR1 SGDLS and CDR2 YYNGEE. With 4 bases removed from V and 6 bases from J, the gap between germline ends came to 20 bases.

The V gene is TRBV11-3, the J gene TRBJ1-1; 9 bases agree with TRBD1. The germline gives CDR1 SGHNT, CDR2 YENEEA. V was clipped by 1 base and J by 0 bases; unmatched bases: 9. CDR3 length: 18 residues. The CDR3 reads CASSLAPGQGIMNTEAFF. In DNA, the CDR3 is TGTGCCAGCAGCTTAGCCCCGGGACAGGGAATCATGAACACTGAAGCTTTCTTT. Using reference TRBV11-3 and TRBJ1-1 for the parts outside the CDR3, the full variable domain is EAGVVQSPRYKIIEKKQPVAFWCNPISGHNTLYWYLQNLGQGPELLIRYENEEAVDDSQLPKDRFSAERLKGVDSTLKIQPAELGDSAVYLCASSLAPGQGIMNTEAFFGQGTRLTVV.

The CDR3 protein is CASSEEEQLYNSPLHF. DNA for the CDR3: TGTGCCAGCAGTGAAGAGGAGCAGCTATATAATTCACCCCTCCACTTT. The rearrangement uses TRBV6-1 and TRBJ1-6; D is ambiguous. The CDR3 has 16 amino acids. The germline gives CDR1 MNHNS, CDR2 SASEGT. V lost 1 base and J lost 4, with 11 bases in between.

The gene calls are TRBV15 and TRBJ1-2; no firm D call. This CDR3 comprises 17 residues. Between the trimmed V and J ends, which lost 0 bases and 8 bases, there was a span of 22 bases. Germline V lookup: CDR1 LNHNV, CDR2 YYDKDF (reference sequence). The CDR3 sequence is CATSRDRALERVMGYTF. As DNA, the CDR3 is TGTGCCACCAGCAGAGATAGGGCCCTAGAGAGGGTGATGGGCTACACCTTC.

The genes are TRBV7-9 and TRBJ2-1; weak D call: TRBD2 (6 bases). The CDR3 has 15 amino acids. Trimming left V 5 bases short and J 0 bases short, with 11 bases between. Per germline, CDR1 SEHNR and CDR2 FQNEAQ (reference sequence). This CDR3 is CASSAGPGSYNEQFF. Written as DNA, the CDR3 is TGTGCCAGCAGCGCGGGACCTGGCTCCTACAATGAGCAGTTCTTC.

The table lists this clone with a count of one. The chain recombines TRBV15 with TRBJ1-1; tentative D call: TRBD1 (6 bases). V lost 3 bases, J lost 3 bases, and 14 bases lay in between. This CDR3 spans 15 amino acids. CDR1 and CDR2 from the germline V gene are LNHNV and YYDKDF (reference sequence). CDR3 sequence: CATSSRDTDHTEAFF. For the CDR3, the DNA is TGTGCCACCAGCAGCCGGGACACCGACCACACTGAAGCTTTCTTT.

V gene TRBV6-6 combines with J gene TRBJ2-7; 9 bases are shared with TRBD1. From germline, CDR1 is MNHNY and CDR2 SVGAGI (reference sequence). CDR3 length: 14 amino acids. The V gene end was trimmed by 6 bases and the J gene end by 2 bases; junction bases not matched to a gene: 5. CDR3 region: CASSLGQGTYEQYV. The CDR3, as DNA: TGTGCCAGCAGCCTGGGACAGGGAACCTACGAGCAGTACGTC.

This clone was seen only a few times. CDR3 loop: CASSLGTGPGNTEAFF. In nucleotides, the CDR3 is TGCGCCAGCAGCCTGGGGACAGGGCCGGGTAACACTGAAGCTTTCTTT. V usage is TRBV5-1 and J usage is TRBJ1-1; 9 bases agree with TRBD1. V was clipped by 4 bases and J by 2 bases; unmatched bases: 9. This CDR3 has 16 residues. The germline gives CDR1 SGHRS, CDR2 YFSETQ. The whole variable domain, remainder taken from reference TRBV5-1 and TRBJ1-1, is KAGVTQTPRYLIKTRGQQVTLSCSPISGHRSVSWYQQTPGQGLQFLFEYFSETQRNKGNFPGRFSGRQFSNSRSEMNVSTLELGDSALYLCASSLGTGPGNTEAFFGQGTRLTVV.

The chain uses TRBV3-1 (or the pseudogene TRBV3-2) and TRBJ2-1, with D possibly being TRBD2 (6 bases). Looked up from germline, CDR1 is LGHDT and CDR2 is YNNKEL (reference sequence). V lost 1 base, J lost 6 bases, and 10 bases lay in between. The CDR3 runs 14 residues. For the CDR3, the DNA is TGTGCCAGCAGCCAAGTGGCCGGGGGCAATGAGCAGTTCTTC. Protein: CASSQVAGGNEQFF.

This chain's CDR3 is CASSQQDGYNQPQHF. The CDR3 DNA reads TGTGCCAGCAGCCAACAGGACGGATACAATCAGCCCCAGCATTTT. The chain carries TRBV11-2 and TRBJ1-5; D possibly corresponds to TRBD1 (5 bases). CDR1 is SGHAT, CDR2 FQNNGV, per germline. Trimming stripped 5 bases from V and 3 bases from J, with 14 bases between. The CDR3 runs to 15 residues.

The chain recombines TRBV6-4 with TRBJ2-7; a weak D match, TRBD1 (7 bases). Trimming took 2 bases from V and 12 from J, leaving 14 bases between them. The CDR3 loop spans 12 amino acids. CDR1 and CDR2 from the germline V gene are MRHNA and SNTAGT. CDR3 sequence: CASSDAGQPGYV. The CDR3, as DNA: TGTGCCAGCAGTGACGCGGGACAGCCGGGGTACGTC.

The V gene is TRBV9, the J gene TRBJ1-6, with a weak D call TRBD1 (5 bases). Trimming stripped 4 bases from V and 14 bases from J, with 19 bases between. Germline V gene lookup returns CDR1 SGDLS and CDR2 YYNGEE. The CDR3 contains 14 residues. The CDR3 bases are TGTGCCAGCAGCCAAGGGGCAGGTGGTCGGTCCCTCCACTTT. Translating it yields CASSQGAGGRSLHF.

Here the CDR3 DNA reads TGTGCCAGCAGTAATAGGAACACTGAAGCTTTCTTT. Protein sequence: CASSNRNTEAFF. This sequence joins TRBV27 and TRBJ1-1; D is undetermined. CDR1 MNHEY and CDR2 SMNVEV come from the germline V gene (reference sequence). V was trimmed by 5 bases and J by 1 base, leaving 5 bases between them. This CDR3 is 12 amino acids long.

The rearrangement joins TRBV3-1 (or the pseudogene TRBV3-2) to TRBJ1-1; 9 bases are shared with TRBD1. From germline, CDR1 is LGHDT and CDR2 YNNKEL (reference sequence). After removal of 4 bases from V and 4 bases from J, the junction contained 13 bases not matched to a gene. This CDR3 has 17 residues. CDR3 region: CASSLRTGMTGGTEAFF. DNA for the CDR3: TGTGCCAGCAGCCTGAGGACGGGGATGACAGGGGGCACTGAAGCTTTCTTT.

V gene TRBV6-1 combines with J gene TRBJ1-3; 10 bases agree with TRBD1. Trimming cost V 4 bases and J 7 bases; bases outside gene matches: 10. CDR3 length: 16 amino acids. Germline CDR1 reads MNHNS; CDR2 reads SASEGT. The CDR3 loop is CASSGKGQGLWNTIYF. The CDR3 DNA sequence: TGTGCCAGCAGTGGGAAGGGACAGGGGCTCTGGAACACCATATATTTT.